Described below is a single T cell receptor (beta chain) sequence and its context. The antigen is not known. The data were taken from a study of OX40 agonist ivuxolimab in advanced cancers. Study outcomes and limitations: With doses of 0.1 to 3.0 mg/kg, CD4+ and CD8+ blood T cells had undergone clonal expansion by week 6.

Assay: immunoSEQ multiplex PCR; the TCRdb copy retains only in-frame clones and omits some. The data hold approximately 69,000 clones, with 70% to 85% observed a single time. This CDR3 spans 16 amino acids. Trimming left V 0 bases short and J 1 base short, with 12 bases between. Germline-derived CDR1 and CDR2 are MGHDK and SYGVNS. This TCR came from an adult with an advanced solid tumor such as melanoma, head and neck, liver or kidney cancer. The material sequenced was CD4+ or CD8+ T cells sorted from blood, taken in a trial of the OX40 agonist ivuxolimab. The chain carries TRBV25-1 and TRBJ2-5; perhaps TRBD2 as D (6 bases). In nucleotides, the CDR3 is TGTGCCAGCAGTGAATATGGAGGGGCGGCCCAAGAGACCCAGTACTTC. Translating gives CASSEYGGAAQETQYF.